This TCR beta chain was profiled in a study of cytomegalovirus exposure and HLA in healthy donors. Across the study: The approximately 110 validation repertoires used a platform that matched the one used for the approximately 620 first-cohort repertoires, as a later analysis reported. Study-wide findings and caveats: Reportedly, cytomegalovirus status was diagnosed with high sensitivity and specificity. In vitro experiments confirmed that three CMV-associated chains were specific for CMV antigens.

Concerning this clone itself: What it binds is unknown.

Profiling relied on immunoSEQ multiplex PCR, and the TCRdb table lists in-frame clones only, not all of them. Here the sample spans 100,000 to 150,000 clones, 89% being singletons. Germline V CDR1 and CDR2: LNHNV, YYDKDF (reference sequence). This CDR3 has 18 residues. V lost 0 bases and J lost 3; bases outside the gene matches: 9. The chain uses TRBV15 and TRBJ2-1; 9 bases are a match to TRBD2. Input material: PBMCs. The source is a woman in her late teens or twenties in good health and CMV-seronegative. Written as DNA, the CDR3 is TGTGCCACCAGCAGAGAGATGATGGCGGGGGGGAACTACAATGAGCAGTTCTTC. Its protein product is CATSREMMAGGNYNEQFF.